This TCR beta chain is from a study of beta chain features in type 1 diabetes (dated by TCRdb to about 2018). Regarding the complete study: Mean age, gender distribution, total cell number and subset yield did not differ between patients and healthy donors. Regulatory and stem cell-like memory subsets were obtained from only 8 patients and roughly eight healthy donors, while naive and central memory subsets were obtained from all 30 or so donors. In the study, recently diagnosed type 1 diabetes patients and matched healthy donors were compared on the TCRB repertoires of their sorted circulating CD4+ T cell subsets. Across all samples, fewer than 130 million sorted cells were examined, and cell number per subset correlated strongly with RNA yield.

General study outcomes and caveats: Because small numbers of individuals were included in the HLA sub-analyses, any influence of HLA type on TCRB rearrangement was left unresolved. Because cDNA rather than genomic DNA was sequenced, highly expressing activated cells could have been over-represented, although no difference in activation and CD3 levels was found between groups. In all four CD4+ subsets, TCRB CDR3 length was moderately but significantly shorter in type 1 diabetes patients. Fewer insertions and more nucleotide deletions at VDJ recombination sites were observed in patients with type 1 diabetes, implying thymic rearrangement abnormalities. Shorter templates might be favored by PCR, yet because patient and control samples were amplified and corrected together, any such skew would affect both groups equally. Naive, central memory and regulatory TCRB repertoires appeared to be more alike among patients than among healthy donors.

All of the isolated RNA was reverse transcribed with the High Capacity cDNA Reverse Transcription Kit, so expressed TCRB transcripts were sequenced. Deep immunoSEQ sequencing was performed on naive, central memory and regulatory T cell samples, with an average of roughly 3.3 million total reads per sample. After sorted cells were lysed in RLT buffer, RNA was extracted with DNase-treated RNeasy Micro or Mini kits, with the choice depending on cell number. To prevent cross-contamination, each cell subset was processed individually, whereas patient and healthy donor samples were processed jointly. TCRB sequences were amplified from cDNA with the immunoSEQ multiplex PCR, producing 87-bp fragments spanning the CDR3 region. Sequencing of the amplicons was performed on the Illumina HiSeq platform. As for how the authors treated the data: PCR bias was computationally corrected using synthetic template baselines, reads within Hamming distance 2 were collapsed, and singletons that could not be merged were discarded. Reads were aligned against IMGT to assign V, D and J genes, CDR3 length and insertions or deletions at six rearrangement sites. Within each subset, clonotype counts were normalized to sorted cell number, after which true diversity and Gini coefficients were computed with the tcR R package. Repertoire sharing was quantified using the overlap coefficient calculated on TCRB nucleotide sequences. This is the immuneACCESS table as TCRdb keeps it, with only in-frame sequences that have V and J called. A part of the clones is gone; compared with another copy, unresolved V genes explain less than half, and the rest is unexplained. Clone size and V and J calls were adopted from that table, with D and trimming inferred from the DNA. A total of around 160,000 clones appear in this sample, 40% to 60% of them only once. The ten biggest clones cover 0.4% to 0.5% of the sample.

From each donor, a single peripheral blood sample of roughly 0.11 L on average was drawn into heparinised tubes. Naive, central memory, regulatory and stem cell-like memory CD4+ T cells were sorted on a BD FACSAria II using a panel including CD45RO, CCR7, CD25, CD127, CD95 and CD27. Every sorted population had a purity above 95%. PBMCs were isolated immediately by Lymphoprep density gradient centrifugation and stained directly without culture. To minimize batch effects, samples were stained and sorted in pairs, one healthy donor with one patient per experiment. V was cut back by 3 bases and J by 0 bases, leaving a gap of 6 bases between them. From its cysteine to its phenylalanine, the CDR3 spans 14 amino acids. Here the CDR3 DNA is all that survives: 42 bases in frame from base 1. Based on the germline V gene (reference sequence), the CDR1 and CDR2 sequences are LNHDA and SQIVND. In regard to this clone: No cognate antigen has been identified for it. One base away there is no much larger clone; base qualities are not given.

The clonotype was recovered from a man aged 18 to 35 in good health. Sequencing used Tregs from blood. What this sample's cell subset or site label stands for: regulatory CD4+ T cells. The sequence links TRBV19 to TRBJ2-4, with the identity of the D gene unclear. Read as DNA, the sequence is TGTGCCAGTAGTATCCGGGTAGCCAAAAACATTCAGTACTTC. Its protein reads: CASSIRVAKNIQYF.